The subject of this entry is one TCR beta chain. This record belongs to a study of molecular identifiers for immune sequencing clone quantification. TCRdb re-derived calls from the PCR reads in MiXCR, one entry per CDR3 protein. The data show nearly 650,000 distinct CDR3 sequences, with over 25% seen just once and about 0.8% held by the top ten. Germline trimming cut 5 bases from V and 0 bases from J; bases unmatched to any gene: 10. This CDR3 comprises 17 residues. Per the germline V gene, CDR1 is MNHEY and CDR2 is SMNVEV (reference sequence). The origin of this receptor is a human donor in good health. Some libraries in this study had Jurkat cell RNA spiked in. The sequencing input was naive CD8+ T cells from blood, with Jurkat cell RNA spiked in. Subset: FACS-sorted CD8+CD4-CCR7+CD45RA+ naive T cells. The chain employs TRBV27 and TRBJ2-3; 8 positions agree with TRBD2. The CDR3 DNA reads TGTGCCAGCAGTCCCAACGGCGGGGGGTATAGCACAGATACGCAGTATTTT. Residues: CASSPNGGGYSTDTQYF.